This T cell receptor beta chain came from a study of shared clonotypes between healthy human individuals. Across the study: Per donor, CD8 memory used one plate, CD8 naive used two, CD4 memory used three and CD4 naive used three.

TCRdb's table, derived via immunoSEQ multiplex PCR, lists solely in-frame clones and lacks some. The repertoire has roughly 2.2 million clones, around 93% of them found once; the top ten carry 0.3% to 0.4%. CDR3 length: 14 amino acids. The V gene lost 8 bases and the J gene lost 1 base, with 17 bases spanning the gap. Germline V gives CDR1 SQVTM, CDR2 ANQGSEA. Study results and limitations: For naive CD4 cells, roughly 4.8% of clonotypes were shared across four donors.

Regarding this clone: Its antigen is still unknown.

Sequencing input: naive CD4+ T cells from PBMCs. Subset here: CD45RA+ positively selected. The chain carries TRBV29-1 and TRBJ1-1, with TRBD1 as a possible D gene (5 bases). The receptor was derived from a man aged 18 to 35 in good health. Some clones in this sample may be carry-over from other donors' samples. CDR3: CSPMGDLWNTEAFF. The CDR3 DNA reads TGCAGCCCCATGGGGGACCTTTGGAACACTGAAGCTTTCTTT.